The 14 T cell receptor beta chains presented below share a single source sample, sequenced in a study of cytomegalovirus exposure and HLA in healthy donors. PCR employed 60 Vbeta and 13 Jbeta primers. The data were produced by immunoSEQ multiplex PCR, yet TCRdb's version contains in-frame clones alone and is incomplete. Its table lists about 160,000 clones. The sequenced sample was PBMCs. The receptor set was obtained from a woman aged 60-70 years in good health and CMV-seronegative.

This chain connects TRBV9 to TRBJ1-5, with unresolved D. The CDR3 is 15 residues long. V was pared by 3 bases and J by 1 base, with 11 bases between. Germline-derived CDR1 and CDR2 are SGDLS and YYNGEE. The CDR3 is CASSAGGWSNQPQHF. Here the CDR3 DNA reads TGTGCCAGCAGCGCCGGAGGTTGGAGCAATCAGCCCCAGCATTTT.

The gene calls are TRBV6-1 and TRBJ1-2; weak D call: TRBD1 (5 bases). CDR1 and CDR2 from the germline V gene are MNHNS and SASEGT. Trimming cost V 0 bases and J 6 bases, with 8 bases left between them. There are 13 residues in the CDR3. CDR3 region: CASSEALGDGYTF. CDR3 coding DNA: TGTGCCAGCAGTGAAGCGTTAGGGGATGGCTACACCTTC.

The gene calls are TRBV6-5 and TRBJ1-2, with D maybe TRBD1 (5 bases). Germline-derived CDR1 and CDR2 are MNHEY and SVGAGI. Trimming left V 2 bases short and J 5 bases short, with 12 bases between. The CDR3 has 14 residues. CDR3 DNA: TGTGCCAGCAGTTACAGACAGCGATTATATGGCTACACCTTC. Protein sequence: CASSYRQRLYGYTF.

V and J are TRBV7-8 and TRBJ1-3; 9 nucleotides match TRBD1. From germline, CDR1 is SGHVS and CDR2 FQNEAQ. This CDR3 region has 16 residues. The V and J ends lost 5 bases and 0 bases, in that order; junction bases with no gene match: 5. The CDR3, as DNA: TGTGCCAGCAGCAACAGGGGGCGAAGCTCTGGAAACACCATATATTTT. This sequence encodes CASSNRGRSSGNTIYF.

The chain has TRBV4-1 and TRBJ2-7; a possible D gene is TRBD2 (5 bases). There are 14 residues in the CDR3. CDR1 and CDR2 (germline): MGHRA, YSYEKL. The V end lost 3 bases, the J end lost 0 bases, and 9 bases lay between the germline ends. CDR3 amino acids: CASSHRLASYEQYF. In DNA form, the CDR3 reads TGCGCCAGCAGCCATAGGCTAGCCTCCTACGAGCAGTACTTC.

The rearrangement uses TRBV15 and TRBJ2-3, with a weak D call TRBD2 (7 bases). The CDR3 is 18 amino acids. V was pared by 0 bases and J by 0 bases, with 16 bases between. The germline gives CDR1 LNHNV, CDR2 YYDKDF (reference sequence). The CDR3 region is CATSRDLGGGTSTDTQYF. The DNA for the CDR3 is TGTGCCACCAGCAGAGATTTAGGCGGGGGCACTAGCACAGATACGCAGTATTTT.

V and J are TRBV7-9 and TRBJ2-3; D might be TRBD2 (5 bases). The ends were cut back, 1 base at V and 0 bases at J, with 5 bases in the middle. This CDR3 comprises 14 residues. Germline V gives CDR1 SEHNR, CDR2 FQNEAQ (reference sequence). Here the CDR3 reads CASSLGTSTDTQYF. CDR3 DNA: TGTGCCAGCAGCTTAGGGACTAGCACAGATACGCAGTATTTT.

The chain has TRBV10-2 and TRBJ2-3; D may be TRBD2 (5 bases). The V gene's germline CDR1 is WSHSY and CDR2 SAAADI. This CDR3 is 14 amino acids long. Trimming shortened V by 2 bases and J by 2 bases, and 8 bases separated the two germline ends. CDR3 coding DNA: TGCGCCAGCAGTGAGGTGAGGGTCACAGATACGCAGTATTTT. Residues: CASSEVRVTDTQYF.

The chain links TRBV5-1 to TRBJ2-3; 7 positions agree with TRBD1. The V gene's germline CDR1 is SGHRS and CDR2 YFSETQ. V dropped 9 bases and J dropped 1; count of bases not matched to a gene: 11. CDR3 length: 15 residues. CDR3: CATSATGERTDTQYF. The CDR3 nucleotides are TGCGCCACCTCAGCAACAGGGGAACGCACAGATACGCAGTATTTT.

J is TRBJ2-1 and V is TRBV7-2, with 7 bases identical to TRBD2. The germline gives CDR1 SGHTA, CDR2 FQGNSA. The CDR3 totals 16 residues. V dropped 2 bases and J dropped 3; count of bases not matched to a gene: 7. This CDR3 is CASSLQGRGSYNEQFF. CDR3 DNA: TGTGCCAGCAGCTTACAAGGGAGGGGCAGCTACAATGAGCAGTTCTTC.

The chain recombines TRBV4-2 with TRBJ2-5, with 11 nucleotides matching TRBD2. CDR3 length: 17 residues. Per the germline V gene, CDR1 is LGHNA and CDR2 is YNFKEQ. Losses at the gene ends were 1 base for V and 1 base for J; bases not matched to a gene: 5. Here the CDR3 reads CASSQGLTSGAQETQYF. The DNA of the CDR3 is TGTGCCAGCAGCCAAGGGCTGACTAGCGGGGCCCAAGAGACCCAGTACTTC.

V gene TRBV5-1 combines with J gene TRBJ2-1, with D unresolved. Trimming left V 0 bases short and J 6 bases short, with 10 bases between. CDR1 and CDR2 from the germline V gene are SGHRS and YFSETQ. The CDR3 spans 14 residues. CDR3 sequence (DNA): TGCGCCAGCAGCTTGGCCATTACTCTCAATGAGCAGTTCTTC. It translates to CASSLAITLNEQFF.

The chain recombines TRBV7-3 with TRBJ1-1; 8 nucleotides align to TRBD1. The germline V gene encodes CDR1 SGHTA and CDR2 FQGTGA. The CDR3 is 16 residues long. Losses at the gene ends were 5 bases for V and 1 base for J; bases not matched to a gene: 9. The CDR3 DNA reads TGTGCCAGCAGCCCGCGGACAGGGAACAGGAACACTGAAGCTTTCTTT. Protein: CASSPRTGNRNTEAFF. The full variable domain, in which reference TRBV7-3 and TRBJ1-1 provide the parts outside the CDR3, is GAGVSQTPSNKVTEKGKYVELRCDPISGHTALYWYRQSLGQGPEFLIYFQGTGAADDSGLPNDRFFAVRPEGSVSTLKIQRTERGDSAVYLCASSPRTGNRNTEAFFGQGTRLTVV.

The gene calls are TRBV10-3 and TRBJ1-3; 12 bases match TRBD1. The CDR3 length is 14 residues. With 6 bases clipped from V and 6 bases from J, the junction kept 3 bases outside the gene matches. Germline V CDR1 and CDR2: ENHRY, SYGVKD. In nucleotides, the CDR3 is TGTGCCATCAGGGGGACAGGGGGCGCAAACACCATATATTTT. This encodes CAIRGTGGANTIYF.